The TCR beta chain under discussion was sequenced for a study of shared clonotypes between healthy human individuals. The method was immunoSEQ multiplex PCR; TCRdb's version includes in-frame clones alone and lacks a portion of them. The sample holds about 600,000 clones, almost 97% seen once. The specimen sequenced was naive CD4+ T cells sorted from blood. Subset here: CD45RA+ positively selected. This receptor was identified in a woman aged 25 to 39 in good health.

The CDR3 DNA reads TGTGCCAGCAGTTTTTTCAGATTGGAGACCCAGTACTTC. Protein: CASSFFRLETQYF. V is TRBV28 and J is TRBJ2-5; D remains ambiguous. This CDR3 contains 13 residues. V was cut by 3 bases and J by 5 bases, with 10 bases left in between. The germline V gene encodes CDR1 MDHEN and CDR2 SYDVKM.